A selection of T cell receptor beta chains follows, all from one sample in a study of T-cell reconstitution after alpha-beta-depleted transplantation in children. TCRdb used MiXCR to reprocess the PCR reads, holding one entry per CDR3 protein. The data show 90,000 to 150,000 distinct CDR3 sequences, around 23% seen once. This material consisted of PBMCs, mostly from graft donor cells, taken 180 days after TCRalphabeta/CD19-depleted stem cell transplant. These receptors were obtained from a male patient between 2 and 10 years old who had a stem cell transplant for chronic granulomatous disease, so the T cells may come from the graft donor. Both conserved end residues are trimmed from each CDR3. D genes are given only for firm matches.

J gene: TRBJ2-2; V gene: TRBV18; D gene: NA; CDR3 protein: ASSPRKGASGTGELF
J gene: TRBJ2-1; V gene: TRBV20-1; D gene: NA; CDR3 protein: SAPQGSWNEQF
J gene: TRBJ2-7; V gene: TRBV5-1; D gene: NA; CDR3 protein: ASSLSSGAYEQY
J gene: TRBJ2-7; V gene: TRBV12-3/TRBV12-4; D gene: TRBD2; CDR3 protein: ASSPTSGGTYEQY
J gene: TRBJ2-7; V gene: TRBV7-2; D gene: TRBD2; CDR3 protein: ASSGTSGLADRQY
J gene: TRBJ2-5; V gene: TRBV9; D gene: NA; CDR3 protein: ASSVGSVRRGQETQY
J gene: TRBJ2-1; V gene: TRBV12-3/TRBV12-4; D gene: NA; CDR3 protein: ASSFSIEQF
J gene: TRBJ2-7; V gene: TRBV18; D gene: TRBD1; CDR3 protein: ASSPGTGSSYEQY
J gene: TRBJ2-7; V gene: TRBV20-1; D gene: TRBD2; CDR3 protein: SAWTSGGYEQY
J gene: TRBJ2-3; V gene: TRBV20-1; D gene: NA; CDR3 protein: VAASTDTQY
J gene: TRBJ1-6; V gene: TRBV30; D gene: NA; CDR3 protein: AWSTRENTLH
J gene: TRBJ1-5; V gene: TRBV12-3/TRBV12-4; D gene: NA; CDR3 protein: ASSLAPGNQPQH
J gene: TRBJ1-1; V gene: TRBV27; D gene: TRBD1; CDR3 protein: ASSLSPDRGGEAF
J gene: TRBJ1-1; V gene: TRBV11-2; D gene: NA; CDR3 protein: ASSLDQSRGSPNTEAF
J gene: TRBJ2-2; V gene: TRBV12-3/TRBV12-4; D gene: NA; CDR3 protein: ASSLLEAGELF
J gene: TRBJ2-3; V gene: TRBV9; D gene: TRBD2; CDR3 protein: ASSPPGGISTDTQY
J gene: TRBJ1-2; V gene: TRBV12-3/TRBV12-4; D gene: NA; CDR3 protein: ASSKWTARTYGYT
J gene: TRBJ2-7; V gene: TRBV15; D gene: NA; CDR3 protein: ATSPAGVRGEQY
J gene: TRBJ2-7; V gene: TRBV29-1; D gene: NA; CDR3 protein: SVDGGSVSYEQY
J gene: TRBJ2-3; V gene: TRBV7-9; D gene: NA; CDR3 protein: ASSFDTDTQY
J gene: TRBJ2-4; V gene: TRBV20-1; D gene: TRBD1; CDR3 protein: SARPGQGKNIQY
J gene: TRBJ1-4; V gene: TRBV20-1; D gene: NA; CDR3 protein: SAKVPPNEKLF
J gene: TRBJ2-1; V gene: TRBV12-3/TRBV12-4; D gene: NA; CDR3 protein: ASSAPGLAYNEQF
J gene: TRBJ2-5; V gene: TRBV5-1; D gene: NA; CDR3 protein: ASSLGSASPETQY
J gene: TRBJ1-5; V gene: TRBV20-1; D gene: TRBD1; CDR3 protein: SAQRDRTSGHPQH
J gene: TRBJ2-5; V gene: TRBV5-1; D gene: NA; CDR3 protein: ASSLEGVWETQY
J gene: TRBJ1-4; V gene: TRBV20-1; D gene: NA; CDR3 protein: SAPQGSNEKLF
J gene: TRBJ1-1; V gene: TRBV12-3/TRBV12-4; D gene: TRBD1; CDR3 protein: ASSLARGQMNTEAF
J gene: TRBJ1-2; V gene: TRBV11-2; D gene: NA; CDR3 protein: ASSLQTYSGTRTFYGYT
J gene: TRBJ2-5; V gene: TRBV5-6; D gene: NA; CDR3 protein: ASSSYRRFEETQY
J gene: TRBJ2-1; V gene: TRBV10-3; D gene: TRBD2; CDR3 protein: AINPGLANYNEQF
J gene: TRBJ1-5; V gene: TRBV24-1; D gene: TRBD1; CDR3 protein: ATRDRGKETQPQH
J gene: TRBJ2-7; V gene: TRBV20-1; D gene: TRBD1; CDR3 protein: SARTGQGPYEQY
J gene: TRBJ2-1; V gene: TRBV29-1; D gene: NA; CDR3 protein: TVVKIAYNEQF
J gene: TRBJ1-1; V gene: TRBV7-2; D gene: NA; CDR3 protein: ASSLEYSNTEAF
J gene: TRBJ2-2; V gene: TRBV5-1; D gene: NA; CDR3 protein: ASSSTILTGELF
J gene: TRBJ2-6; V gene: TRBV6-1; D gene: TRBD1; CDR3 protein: ASRSGQGAAGANVLT
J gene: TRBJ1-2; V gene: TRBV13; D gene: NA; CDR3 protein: ARGGDFRLHGYT